This T cell receptor (beta chain) was recorded in a study of shared clonotypes between healthy human individuals. Overall study: Each donor's CD8 memory used one plate, CD8 naive two, each CD4 subset three.

Measured with immunoSEQ multiplex PCR; TCRdb has only the in-frame clones, and not every one. The sample has millions of clones; roughly 93% are singletons. This CDR3 has 14 residues. V dropped 5 bases and J dropped 9; count of bases not matched to a gene: 8. Germline V CDR1 and CDR2: MGHRA, YSYEKL. The rearrangement joins TRBV4-1 to TRBJ1-5; 9 nucleotides match TRBD1. The sequenced sample was naive CD4+ T cells from PBMCs. The subset denotes: CD45RA+ positively selected. The receptor was isolated from a young man in good health. Some clones in this sample may be carry-over from other donors' samples. The CDR3 here is CASSDRDRVPPQHF. The CDR3 nucleotides are TGCGCCAGCAGCGATCGGGACAGGGTCCCGCCCCAGCATTTT.